Listed here are 8 T cell receptor beta chains from one sample, sequenced in a study of blood T cell repertoires in COVID-19. Sequencing used immunoSEQ multiplex PCR; TCRdb keeps in-frame clones, though not all of them. The sample records 400,000 to 550,000 clones, about 89% being singletons. The sample consisted of peripheral blood. The receptors stem from a woman aged 30 to 39 with acute or convalescent COVID-19.

The chain employs TRBV5-4 and TRBJ2-7, with 8 bases that match TRBD2. Trimming removed 3 bases from V and 4 bases from J; junction bases left unmatched: 9. Per the germline V gene, CDR1 is SGHNT and CDR2 is YYREEE (reference sequence). The CDR3 totals 15 residues. CDR3 sequence (DNA): TGTGCCAGCAGCTCCTTAAGCGGGGGTAGTTACGAGCAGTACTTC. It translates to CASSSLSGGSYEQYF.

The rearrangement uses TRBV7-6 and TRBJ2-5; 14 bases agree with TRBD2. The germline CDR1 and CDR2 sequences are SGHVS and FNYEAQ. This CDR3 is 15 amino acids long. Unmatched junction bases numbered 2, after V lost 5 bases and J lost 3 bases. CDR3 protein: CASSGGLAGEETQYF. The CDR3 bases are TGTGCCAGCAGCGGGGGACTAGCGGGGGAAGAGACCCAGTACTTC.

This chain links TRBV5-6 with TRBJ2-7; tentatively, D is TRBD2 (6 bases). V lost 2 bases and J lost 3, with 21 bases in between. The CDR3 length is 17 residues. The germline V gene has CDR1 SGHDT and CDR2 YYEEEE. In DNA form, the CDR3 reads TGTGCCAGCAGCTTTCGGGGGTCCGGGACGGTAATCTACGAGCAGTACTTC. This gives the protein CASSFRGSGTVIYEQYF.

The CDR3 coding sequence is TGCGCCAGCAGCACCGGACAGGGGATCGGAATGAACACTGAAGCTTTCTTT. Encoded protein: CASSTGQGIGMNTEAFF. V usage is TRBV5-1 and J usage is TRBJ1-1; 9 nucleotides agree with TRBD1. The CDR3 sequence is 17 residues long. Germline V gene data show CDR1 as SGHRS and CDR2 as YFSETQ. After removal of 4 bases from V and 0 bases from J, the junction contained 10 bases not matched to a gene. Complete variable domain (other parts from reference TRBV5-1 and TRBJ1-1): KAGVTQTPRYLIKTRGQQVTLSCSPISGHRSVSWYQQTPGQGLQFLFEYFSETQRNKGNFPGRFSGRQFSNSRSEMNVSTLELGDSALYLCASSTGQGIGMNTEAFFGQGTRLTVV.

V usage is TRBV19 and J usage is TRBJ2-1; D is perhaps TRBD2 (6 bases). Trimming took off 4 bases at V and 9 bases at J, with 13 bases between the two ends. The CDR3 loop spans 13 amino acids. Germline V gives CDR1 LNHDA, CDR2 SQIVND (reference sequence). The CDR3 region is CASSTRPGGEQFF. The CDR3, as DNA: TGTGCCAGTAGTACCCGGCCCGGGGGTGAGCAGTTCTTC.

The chain has TRBV5-1 and TRBJ2-2; unclear D gene. V was clipped by 4 bases and J by 2 bases, with 15 bases between them. The CDR3 is made up of 16 amino acids. Germline CDR1 reads SGHRS; CDR2 reads YFSETQ. CDR3 coding DNA: TGCGCCAGCAGCCCGGGTAGCCCCTTAAACACCGGGGAGCTGTTTTTT. It specifies CASSPGSPLNTGELFF.

This chain links TRBV12-3 or TRBV12-4 with TRBJ2-7; 9 positions match TRBD1. V was pared by 6 bases and J by 3 bases, with 3 bases of the junction left unmatched. CDR3 length equals 13 residues. CDR3 DNA: TGTGCCAGCAGGACAGGGGGGCTCTACGAGCAGTACTTC. Protein: CASRTGGLYEQYF.

This sequence joins TRBV3-1 (or the pseudogene TRBV3-2) and TRBJ2-7; 14 bases agree with TRBD2. This CDR3 contains 16 residues. The germline V gene encodes CDR1 LGHDT and CDR2 YNNKEL (reference sequence). V dropped 2 bases and J dropped 5; count of bases not matched to a gene: 5. For the CDR3, the DNA is TGTGCCAGCAGCCAAAGCCCGGGACTAGCGGGGGACGAGCAGTACTTC. As protein: CASSQSPGLAGDEQYF.